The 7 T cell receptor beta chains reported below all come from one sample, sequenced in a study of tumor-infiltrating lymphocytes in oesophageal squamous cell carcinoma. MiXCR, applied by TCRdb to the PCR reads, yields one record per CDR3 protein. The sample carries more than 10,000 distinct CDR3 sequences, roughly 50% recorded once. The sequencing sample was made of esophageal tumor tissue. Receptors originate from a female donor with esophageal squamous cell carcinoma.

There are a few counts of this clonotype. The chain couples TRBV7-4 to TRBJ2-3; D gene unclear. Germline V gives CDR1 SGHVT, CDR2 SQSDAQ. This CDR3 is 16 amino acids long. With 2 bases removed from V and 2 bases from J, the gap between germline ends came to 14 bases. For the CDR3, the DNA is TGTGCCAGCAGCTTAAGAATTTGGGCCCACACAGATACGCAGTATTTT. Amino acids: CASSLRIWAHTDTQYF.

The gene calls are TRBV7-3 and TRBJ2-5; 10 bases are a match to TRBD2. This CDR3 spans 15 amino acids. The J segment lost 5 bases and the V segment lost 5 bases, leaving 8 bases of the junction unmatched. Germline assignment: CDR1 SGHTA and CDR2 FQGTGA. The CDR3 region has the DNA TGTGCCAGCAGCCCAGGGACTAGCGATCTCGAGACCCAGTACTTC. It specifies CASSPGTSDLETQYF.

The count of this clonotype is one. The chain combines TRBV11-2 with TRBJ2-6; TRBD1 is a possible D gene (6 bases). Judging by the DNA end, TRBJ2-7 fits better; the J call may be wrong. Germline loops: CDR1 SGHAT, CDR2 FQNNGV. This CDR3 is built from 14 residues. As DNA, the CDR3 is TGTGCCAGCAGTTTTAACAGGGAGACCGGCGAGCAGTACTTC. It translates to CASSFNRETGEQYF.

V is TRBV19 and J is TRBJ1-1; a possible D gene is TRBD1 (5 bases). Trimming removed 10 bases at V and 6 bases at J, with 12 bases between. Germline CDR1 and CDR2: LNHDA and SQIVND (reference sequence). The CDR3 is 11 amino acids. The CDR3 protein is CANPQGSEAFF. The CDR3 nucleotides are TGTGCCAACCCCCAGGGCTCTGAAGCTTTCTTT.

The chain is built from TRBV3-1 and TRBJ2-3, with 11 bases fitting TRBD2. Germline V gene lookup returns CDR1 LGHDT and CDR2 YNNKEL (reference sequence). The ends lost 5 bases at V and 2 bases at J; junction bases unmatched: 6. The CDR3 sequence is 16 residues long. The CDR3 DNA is TGTGCCAGCAGCGAAGGGACTAGCGGAATCACAGATACGCAGTATTTT. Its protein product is CASSEGTSGITDTQYF.

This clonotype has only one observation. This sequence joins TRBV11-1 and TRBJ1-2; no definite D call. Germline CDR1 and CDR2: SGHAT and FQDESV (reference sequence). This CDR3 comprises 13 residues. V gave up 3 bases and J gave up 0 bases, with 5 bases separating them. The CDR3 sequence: CASSLAPNYGYTF. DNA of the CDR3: TGTGCCAGCAGCTTGGCCCCTAACTATGGCTACACCTTC. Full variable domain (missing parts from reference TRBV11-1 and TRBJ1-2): EAEVAQSPRYKITEKSQAVAFWCDPISGHATLYWYRQILGQGPELLVQFQDESVVDDSQLPKDRFSAERLKGVDSTLKIQPAELGDSAMYLCASSLAPNYGYTFGSGTRLTVV.

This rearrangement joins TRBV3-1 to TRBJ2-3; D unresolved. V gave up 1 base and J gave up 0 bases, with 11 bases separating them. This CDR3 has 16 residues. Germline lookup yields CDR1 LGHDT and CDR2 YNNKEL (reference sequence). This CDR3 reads CASSQGTPTSTDTQYF. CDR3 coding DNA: TGTGCCAGCAGCCAAGGTACACCGACTAGCACAGATACGCAGTATTTT.